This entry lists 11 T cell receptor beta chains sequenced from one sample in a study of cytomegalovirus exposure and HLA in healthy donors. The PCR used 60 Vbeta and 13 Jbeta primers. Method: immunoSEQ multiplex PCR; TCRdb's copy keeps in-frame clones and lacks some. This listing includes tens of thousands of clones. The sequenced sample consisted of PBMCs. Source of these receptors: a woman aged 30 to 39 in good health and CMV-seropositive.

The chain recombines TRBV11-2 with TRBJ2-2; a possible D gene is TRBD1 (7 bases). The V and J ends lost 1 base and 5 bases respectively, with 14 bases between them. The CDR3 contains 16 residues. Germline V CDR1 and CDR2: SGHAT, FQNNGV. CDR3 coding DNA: TGTGCCAGCAGCTTAGCAGGGGGGCCAACAACCGGGGAGCTGTTTTTT. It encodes CASSLAGGPTTGELFF. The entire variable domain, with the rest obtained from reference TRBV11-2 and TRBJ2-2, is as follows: EAGVAQSPRYKIIEKRQSVAFWCNPISGHATLYWYQQILGQGPKLLIQFQNNGVVDDSQLPKDRFSAERLKGVDSTLKIQPAKLEDSAVYLCASSLAGGPTTGELFFGEGSRLTVL.

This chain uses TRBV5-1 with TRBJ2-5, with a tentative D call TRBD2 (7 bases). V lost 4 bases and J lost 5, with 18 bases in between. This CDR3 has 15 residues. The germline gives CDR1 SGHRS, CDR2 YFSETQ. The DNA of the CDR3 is TGCGCCAGCAGCCCCTGGGGGGGGCCCCTGGAGACCCAGTACTTC. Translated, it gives CASSPWGGPLETQYF.

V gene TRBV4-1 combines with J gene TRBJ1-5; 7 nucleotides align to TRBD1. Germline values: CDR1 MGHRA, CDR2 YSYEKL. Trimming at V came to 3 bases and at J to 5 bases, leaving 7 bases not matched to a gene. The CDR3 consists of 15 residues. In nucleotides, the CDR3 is TGCGCCAGCAGCCAGCCTGACAGGGCCCATCAGCCCCAGCATTTT. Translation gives CASSQPDRAHQPQHF.

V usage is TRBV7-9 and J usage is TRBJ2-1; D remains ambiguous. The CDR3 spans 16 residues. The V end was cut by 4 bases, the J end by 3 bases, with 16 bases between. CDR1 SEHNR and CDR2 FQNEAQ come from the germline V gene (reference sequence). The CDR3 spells CASSSPFAVHYNEQFF. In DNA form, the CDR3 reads TGTGCCAGCAGCTCCCCCTTCGCGGTACACTACAATGAGCAGTTCTTC.

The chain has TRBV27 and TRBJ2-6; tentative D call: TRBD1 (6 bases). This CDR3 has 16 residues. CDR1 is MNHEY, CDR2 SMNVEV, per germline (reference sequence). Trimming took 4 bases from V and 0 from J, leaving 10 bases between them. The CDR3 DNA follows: TGTGCCAGCAGTTCGCTAGGGGGCTCTGGGGCCAACGTCCTGACTTTC. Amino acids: CASSSLGGSGANVLTF. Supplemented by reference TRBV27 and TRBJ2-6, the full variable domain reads EAQVTQNPRYLITVTGKKLTVTCSQNMNHEYMSWYRQDPGLGLRQIYYSMNVEVTDKGDVPEGYKVSRKEKRNFPLILESPSPNQTSLYFCASSSLGGSGANVLTFGAGSRLTVL.

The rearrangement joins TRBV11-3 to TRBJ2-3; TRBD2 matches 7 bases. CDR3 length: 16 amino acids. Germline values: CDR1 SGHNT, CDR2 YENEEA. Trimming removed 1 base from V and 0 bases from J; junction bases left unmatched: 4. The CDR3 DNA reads TGTGCCAGCAGCTTAGGGCTAGCGGCTAGCACAGATACGCAGTATTTT. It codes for CASSLGLAASTDTQYF.

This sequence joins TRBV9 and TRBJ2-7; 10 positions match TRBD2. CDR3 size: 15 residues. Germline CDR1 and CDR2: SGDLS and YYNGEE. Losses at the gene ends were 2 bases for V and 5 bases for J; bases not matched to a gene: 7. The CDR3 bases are TGTGCCAGCAGCGTTTCTAGCGGGAGTGTGGACGAGCAGTACTTC. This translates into CASSVSSGSVDEQYF.

CDR3 sequence (DNA): TGTGCCAGCAGCCCTGGGGGAGGACTCACTGAAGCTTTCTTT. Amino acids: CASSPGGGLTEAFF. This chain uses TRBV6-5 with TRBJ1-1; tentative D call: TRBD1 (5 bases). Germline V gives CDR1 MNHEY, CDR2 SVGAGI. V was pared by 6 bases and J by 4 bases, with 15 bases between. The CDR3 contains 14 residues.

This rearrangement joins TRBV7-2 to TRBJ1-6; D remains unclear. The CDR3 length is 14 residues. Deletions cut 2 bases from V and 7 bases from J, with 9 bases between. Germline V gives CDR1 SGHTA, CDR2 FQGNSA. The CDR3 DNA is TGTGCCAGCAGCTTATCGTCGACAAATTCACCCCTCCACTTT. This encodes CASSLSSTNSPLHF.

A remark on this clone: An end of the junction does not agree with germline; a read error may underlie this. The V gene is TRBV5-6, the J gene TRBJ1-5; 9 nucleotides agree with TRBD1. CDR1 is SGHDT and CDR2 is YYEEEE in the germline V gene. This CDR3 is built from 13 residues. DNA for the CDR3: TGTGCCAGCAGTTTGGACAGGGGACAGCCCCAGCATTTT. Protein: CASSLDRGQPQHF.

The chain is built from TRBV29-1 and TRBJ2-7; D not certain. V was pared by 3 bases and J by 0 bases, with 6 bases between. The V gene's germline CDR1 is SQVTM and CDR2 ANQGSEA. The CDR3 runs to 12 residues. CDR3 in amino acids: CSVESSSYEQYF. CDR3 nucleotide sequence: TGCAGCGTTGAGTCTAGCTCCTACGAGCAGTACTTC.